This entry concerns a single TCR beta chain. Its antigen is unidentified. The table came from immunoSEQ multiplex PCR; TCRdb's copy has only in-frame clones and leaves some out. The sample lists tens of thousands of clones; 93% were seen once. Trimming removed 1 base at V and 2 bases at J, with 5 bases between. This CDR3 has 13 residues. Germline CDR1 and CDR2: SEHNR and FQNEAQ (reference sequence). The data belong to a study of graft-versus-host responses after intestinal transplantation. Study summary: Recipients were all induced with anti-thymocyte globulin, then given tacrolimus and steroids for around three years.

The sequence was obtained from a human donor who received an intestinal transplant. The sample consisted of unstimulated CD8+ T cells sorted from spleen or lymph node cells, taken before intestinal transplant. The chain couples TRBV7-9 to TRBJ2-5; no clear D gene. The CDR3 bases are TGTGCCAGCAGCTTAGACATACAAGAGACCCAGTACTTC. It specifies CASSLDIQETQYF. Filled out from reference TRBV7-9 and TRBJ2-5, the complete variable domain reads DTGVSQNPRHKITKRGQNVTFRCDPISEHNRLYWYRQTLGQGPEFLTYFQNEAQLEKSRLLSDRFSAERPKGSFSTLEIQRTEQGDSAMYLCASSLDIQETQYFGPGTRLLVL.